This T cell receptor (beta chain) was sequenced for a study of CD8 T cells in ankylosing spondylitis. This clonotype was counted a few times. Its target is not known. TCRdb reanalysed the 5' RACE reads using MiXCR and keeps one entry per CDR3 protein. In the table there are about 140,000 distinct CDR3 sequences, around a third of which are singletons. General study points: For ankylosing spondylitis blood, a TCR beta motif of 7 to 9 highly homologous variants appeared characteristic. Prior literature has documented some motif variants in synovial fluid and blood from reactive arthritis.

This sequence was found in a male donor with ankylosing spondylitis. The sequencing sample was made of synovial fluid, either unsorted or a sorted T cell fraction (not recorded which).

The CDR3 coding sequence is TGTGCCAGCAGTGAAGCGCGGGGGTTTCTAGCGGGAGGGGACAATGAGCAGTTCTTC. Translating gives CASSEARGFLAGGDNEQFF. This chain links TRBV2 with TRBJ2-1, with 12 nucleotides matching TRBD2. The CDR3 covers 19 residues. Unmatched junction bases numbered 11, after V lost 0 bases and J lost 5 bases. The V gene's germline CDR1 is SNHLY and CDR2 FYNNEI.